This T cell receptor delta chain originates from a study of γδ T cells in repeated Plasmodium falciparum infection. Looking at the study overall: Donors had four controlled P. falciparum NF54 infections over about 640 days. Samples were taken at baseline, before some infections, and 21 days after each. Malian gammadelta TCRs were studied during no-transmission periods and across acute malaria episodes.

This clone is medium-sized in the sample. The antigen is not known. In the same sample, other DNA sequences code for this CDR3. The study, taken as a whole, reports: The Malian cohort came from a small rural village of predominantly one ethnic group.

CDR1 and CDR2 (germline): TSWWSYY, QGS. Trimming left V 1 base short and J 2 bases short, with 8 bases between. The CDR3 contains 14 residues. Flow sorting of PBMC yielded separate Vgamma9/Vdelta2+ and Vdelta2-negative gammadelta T cell populations for bulk repertoire analysis. TCRdb applied CATT to the multiplex PCR reads for clone calling. The sample consists of about 48,000 delta-chain clones, roughly 1.6% of them appearing once. Sequenced input: gamma-delta T cells from blood. The chain is built from TRDV1 and TRDJ1; no clear D. This receptor was obtained from a pool of human donors (malaria-infected and uninfected, not separated). In nucleotides, the CDR3 is TGTGCTCTTGGGGAACCCAACCAAACCGATAAACTCATCTTT. Translation gives CALGEPNQTDKLIF.